A single T cell receptor (beta chain) is shown here with its context. V gave up 2 bases and J gave up 3 bases, with 13 bases separating them. This CDR3 spans 16 amino acids. Germline-derived CDR1 and CDR2 are SGHTA and FQGNSA. In the original processing: Estimates of nucleated cell counts were drawn from the amplification of reference gene primers. Clones were sequenced by immunoSEQ multiplex PCR, and TCRdb holds only the in-frame ones, with some missing. The V and J calls and clone size are taken from that table; D and trimming were inferred from the DNA. Found here are about 26,000 clones, 80% to 95% of them singletons; the top ten hold around 2%. This record comes from a study of blood T cell repertoires in COVID-19. In the study overall: COVID-19 samples collected from the United States, Italy and Spain covered acute and convalescent phases. The cDNA or gDNA used as material had been derived from T cells, B-cell-depleted T cells, or PBMCs.

The source is a human donor in a cohort sampled during active COVID-19. This chain uses TRBV7-2 with TRBJ1-4; no clear D gene. Source material: peripheral blood. This CDR3 is CASSLSWAGANEKLFF. The CDR3 nucleotides read TGTGCCAGCAGCTTAAGTTGGGCGGGCGCTAATGAAAAACTGTTTTTT. The whole variable domain, filled in from reference TRBV7-2 and TRBJ1-4, reads GAGVSQSPSNKVTEKGKDVELRCDPISGHTALYWYRQSLGQGLEFLIYFQGNSAPDKSGLPSDRFSAERTGGSVSTLTIQRTQQEDSAVYLCASSLSWAGANEKLFFGSGTQLSVL.